This T cell receptor beta chain is drawn from a study of cytomegalovirus exposure and HLA in healthy donors. PCR employed 60 Vbeta and 13 Jbeta primers. Here immunoSEQ multiplex PCR was the method, and the copy in TCRdb shows in-frame clones only, minus some. The table lists about 200,000 clones, 75% to 85% of them singletons, with 1.4% in the top ten. Overall study results and limits: In the analysis, some V segments, TRBV6-2 and TRBV6-3 included, were excluded as indistinguishable. A later analysis reported that several of the most significant clusters appeared to be linked to common viral pathogens, among them Epstein-Barr virus. Highly shared sequence variants in one cluster were likely a sequencing artifact.

Of note for this clone: Antigen: not known.

Donors likely had unrecorded immune exposures despite being nominally healthy when sampled. Germline V gene sequence: CDR1 MGHDK, CDR2 SYGVNS. With V trimmed by 5 bases and J by 7 bases, 9 bases remained unmatched. The CDR3 has 15 amino acids. The sample taken for sequencing was PBMCs. The source is a girl between 10 and 17 years old in good health and CMV-seronegative. This sequence joins TRBV25-1 and TRBJ2-3, with TRBD2 matching over 10 bases. CDR3 DNA: TGTGCCAGCAGTCGATCAGCGGGAGGGTTGAATACGCAGTATTTT. Protein product: CASSRSAGGLNTQYF.